This T cell receptor (beta chain) is drawn from a study of OX40 agonist ivuxolimab in advanced cancers. Study-wide results and caveats: Relative to CD4+, CD8+ T cells held more expanded clones on average.

On this clone: The antigen remains undetermined.

The protocol was immunoSEQ multiplex PCR, while the TCRdb copy is restricted to in-frame clones and leaves out a portion. The sample contains some 20,000 clones, around four fifths of which appear only once. The CDR3 has 12 amino acids. The ends were cut back, 3 bases at V and 10 bases at J, with 10 bases in the middle. The germline V gene has CDR1 WNHNN and CDR2 SYGVQD (reference sequence). The receptor comes from an adult with an advanced solid tumor such as melanoma, head and neck, liver or kidney cancer. Sequencing was performed on CD4+ or CD8+ T cells sorted from blood, taken in a trial of the OX40 agonist ivuxolimab. The chain employs TRBV10-1 and TRBJ2-1; the D is unclear. CDR3 DNA: TGCGCCAGCAGTGAATATGGATTCGAGCAGTTCTTC. Protein: CASSEYGFEQFF.